Presented here are 25 T cell receptor beta chains from one specimen sequenced in a study of blood T cell repertoires in COVID-19. This table comes from immunoSEQ multiplex PCR, and its TCRdb copy is limited to in-frame clones, with some not included. The sample has roughly 91,000 clones; over 60% are singletons. The sequenced sample was peripheral blood. These receptors came from a man between 65 and 85 years old with acute or convalescent COVID-19.

V gene TRBV7-6 combines with J gene TRBJ1-1; possible D gene TRBD1, 6 bases. Per the germline V gene, CDR1 is SGHVS and CDR2 is FNYEAQ. The CDR3 covers 16 residues. V was trimmed by 6 bases and J by 0 bases, leaving 17 bases between them. CDR3 loop: CASSLQPGDLNTEAFF. Here the CDR3 DNA reads TGTGCCAGCAGTCTACAACCAGGGGACCTGAACACTGAAGCTTTCTTT.

This chain links TRBV27 with TRBJ1-2; D remains unclear. This CDR3 is built from 14 residues. The V end lost 5 bases, the J end lost 0 bases, and 10 bases lay between the germline ends. Per germline, CDR1 MNHEY and CDR2 SMNVEV (reference sequence). This CDR3 reads CASSPIPANYGYTF. The CDR3 DNA reads TGTGCCAGCAGTCCCATTCCAGCTAACTATGGCTACACCTTC.

The genes are TRBV21-1 and TRBJ1-1; no DNA check was done on the table's D call, TRBD1. TRBV21-1 is tagged as a pseudogene. This CDR3 is built from 18 residues. The CDR3 here is CASSRGEDRGLGNTEAFF. In DNA, the CDR3 is TGTGCCAGCAGCCGCGGGGAGGACAGGGGGCTGGGGAACACTGAAGCTTTCTTT.

This clone came up once. The chain is built from TRBV3-1 (or the pseudogene TRBV3-2) and TRBJ2-7, with a weak D call TRBD2 (6 bases). Deletions cut 4 bases from V and 2 bases from J, with 15 bases between. Germline CDR1 and CDR2: LGHDT and YNNKEL (reference sequence). The CDR3 extends over 15 amino acids. CDR3: CASSPGDLLTYEQYF. The CDR3 nucleotides read TGTGCCAGCAGCCCGGGAGACCTCCTAACCTACGAGCAGTACTTC.

This chain uses TRBV19 with TRBJ1-1; TRBD1 matches 12 bases. Germline CDR1 and CDR2: LNHDA and SQIVND (reference sequence). The CDR3 sequence is 19 residues long. The V and J ends lost 3 bases and 5 bases, in that order; junction bases with no gene match: 16. In DNA form, the CDR3 reads TGTGCCAGTAGTATCGTCGGTCCCGGGACAGGGGGCCGGGATACTGAAGCTTTCTTT. Amino acids: CASSIVGPGTGGRDTEAFF. The variable domain in full, completed from reference TRBV19 and TRBJ1-1, reads DGGITQSPKYLFRKEGQNVTLSCEQNLNHDAMYWYRQDPGQGLRLIYYSQIVNDFQKGDIAEGYSVSREKKESFPLTVTSAQKNPTAFYLCASSIVGPGTGGRDTEAFFGQGTRLTVV.

This clone was recorded a few times. CDR3 nucleotides: TGTGCCAGTAGTATAGGAGGCGCGGCTGGCTACACCTTC. As protein: CASSIGGAAGYTF. V and J are TRBV19 and TRBJ1-2, with D uncertain. Germline CDR1 is LNHDA and CDR2 is SQIVND (reference sequence). V gave up 1 base and J gave up 7 bases, with 10 bases separating them. CDR3 size: 13 residues.

The rearrangement uses TRBV29-1 and TRBJ2-2; D may match TRBD1 or TRBD2 (6 bases each). Germline CDR1 SQVTM, CDR2 ANQGSEA. Trimming took 7 bases from V and 0 from J, leaving 12 bases between them. This CDR3 comprises 14 residues. Here the CDR3 DNA reads TGCAGCGCTGAGGGGGGTACGAACACCGGGGAGCTGTTTTTT. Amino acid sequence: CSAEGGTNTGELFF.

The rearrangement uses TRBV29-1 and TRBJ2-1; 12 bases fit TRBD2. The junction had 10 bases not matched to a gene; V was cut back by 5 bases and J by 2 bases. Germline loops: CDR1 SQVTM, CDR2 ANQGSEA. The CDR3 contains 17 residues. The CDR3 nucleotides are TGCAGCGTTTTAATCCTAGCGGGAGGGCCGGCCTACAATGAGCAGTTCTTC. Translated, it gives CSVLILAGGPAYNEQFF.

V and J are TRBV19 and TRBJ1-4; 7 bases fit TRBD1. CDR3 length equals 14 residues. Per germline, CDR1 LNHDA and CDR2 SQIVND (reference sequence). Trimming cost V 5 bases and J 7 bases; bases outside gene matches: 7. The CDR3 DNA follows: TGTGCCAGTAGTGCACAGGGGATTGTTGAAAAACTGTTTTTT. Amino acids: CASSAQGIVEKLFF.

V and J are TRBV6-5 and TRBJ1-1, with a possible D match to TRBD1 (6 bases). V was clipped by 8 bases and J by 1 base, with 14 bases between them. Germline loops: CDR1 MNHEY, CDR2 SVGAGI. The CDR3 consists of 14 residues. CDR3 region: CASSQTRGNTEAFF. The DNA for the CDR3 is TGTGCCAGCTCCCAGACCAGGGGGAACACTGAAGCTTTCTTT.

The CDR3 DNA reads TGTGCCAGCAGCTTAACAGGATTCGGACTACGGGCAGATACGCAGTATTTT. It translates to CASSLTGFGLRADTQYF. J is TRBJ2-3 and V is TRBV7-3, with D possibly being TRBD2 (6 bases). Per germline, CDR1 SGHTA and CDR2 FQGTGA. V gave up 0 bases and J gave up 4 bases, with 17 bases separating them. The CDR3 is made up of 17 amino acids.

J is TRBJ1-6 and V is TRBV5-1; no firm D call. The CDR3 covers 13 residues. Germline V gene sequence: CDR1 SGHRS, CDR2 YFSETQ. The V end lost 0 bases, the J end lost 8 bases, and 6 bases lay between the germline ends. CDR3 coding DNA: TGCGCCAGCAGCTTGGCGGGTTATTCACCCCTCCACTTT. Its protein is CASSLAGYSPLHF.

V and J are TRBV19 and TRBJ1-3; 7 bases fit TRBD1. The CDR3 contains 14 residues. Germline V lookup: CDR1 LNHDA, CDR2 SQIVND (reference sequence). Trimming removed 5 bases from V and 1 base from J; junction bases left unmatched: 2. In DNA form, the CDR3 reads TGTGCCAGTAGTTCGGACAGGTCTGGAAACACCATATATTTT. The encoded protein is CASSSDRSGNTIYF.

This chain connects TRBV21-1 to TRBJ1-1; no DNA check was done on the table's D call, TRBD1. TRBV21-1 is labeled a pseudogene. This CDR3 is 16 amino acids long. CDR3 amino acids: CASSKTGGNKNTEAFF. The CDR3 DNA reads as TGTGCCAGCAGCAAGACAGGGGGCAATAAGAACACTGAAGCTTTCTTT.

This clone was recorded once. V is TRBV5-1 and J is TRBJ2-1, with D tentatively TRBD2 (5 bases). Germline V lookup: CDR1 SGHRS, CDR2 YFSETQ. The germline V and J ends were trimmed by 4 bases and 3 bases, with 20 bases remaining between them. The length of the CDR3 is 17 residues. CDR3 DNA sequence: TGCGCCAGCAGCACCCTGGCCGTCGCGGGCTACTACAATGAGCAGTTCTTC. Translating it yields CASSTLAVAGYYNEQFF.

The chain recombines TRBV6-5 with TRBJ1-2, with TRBD1 as a possible D gene (6 bases). Germline V gives CDR1 MNHEY, CDR2 SVGAGI. Trimming stripped 0 bases from V and 2 bases from J, with 13 bases between. The CDR3 length is 16 residues. The CDR3 protein is CASSYSIAGVNYGYTF. The CDR3 DNA reads TGTGCCAGCAGTTACTCGATCGCAGGGGTAAACTATGGCTACACCTTC.

The rearrangement uses TRBV27 and TRBJ2-7; TRBD2 is a possible D gene (5 bases). The V end was cut by 3 bases, the J end by 3 bases, with 12 bases between. The CDR3 consists of 14 residues. Germline-derived CDR1 and CDR2 are MNHEY and SMNVEV (reference sequence). CDR3 residues: CASSFRTGNYEQYF. CDR3 coding DNA: TGTGCCAGCAGTTTCAGAACGGGAAACTACGAGCAGTACTTC.

V gene TRBV5-6 combines with J gene TRBJ2-7; 7 bases agree with TRBD1. Germline CDR1 reads SGHDT; CDR2 reads YYEEEE. V lost 0 bases, J lost 3 bases, and 3 bases stayed unmatched. The CDR3 consists of 14 residues. Here the CDR3 DNA reads TGTGCCAGCAGCTTGGACTACAGGGGCTACGAGCAGTACTTC. It is translated as CASSLDYRGYEQYF.

This clone was seen just once. The V and J genes are TRBV5-4 and TRBJ2-5, with 9 bases fitting TRBD1. This CDR3 has 14 residues. J gave up 4 bases and V 2 bases, and 3 bases lay outside the gene matches. The germline gives CDR1 SGHNT, CDR2 YYREEE (reference sequence). The CDR3 nucleotides are TGTGCCAGCAGCTTCACAGGGGGCGGAGAGACCCAGTACTTC. Its translation is CASSFTGGGETQYF.

This clone was found once. V usage is TRBV6-5 and J usage is TRBJ2-1; a possible D gene is TRBD1 (6 bases). Germline V CDR1 and CDR2: MNHEY, SVGAGI. This CDR3 contains 13 residues. The ends were cut back, 7 bases at V and 7 bases at J, with 14 bases in the middle. In nucleotides, the CDR3 is TGTGCCAGCAAGCTTGGACAGCATAATGAGCAGTTCTTC. Translated, it gives CASKLGQHNEQFF.

This clone occurred a few times. V gene TRBV10-3 combines with J gene TRBJ1-4, with unresolved D. CDR3 length equals 13 residues. The germline V and J ends were trimmed by 10 bases and 6 bases, with 15 bases remaining between them. Germline lookup yields CDR1 ENHRY and CDR2 SYGVKD. CDR3 residues: CATLRGPDEKLFF. In DNA, the CDR3 is TGTGCCACTCTCCGGGGTCCCGATGAAAAACTGTTTTTT.

CDR3 in amino acids: CASSQNSNYGYTF. DNA of the CDR3: TGTGCCAGCAGCCAAAACAGTAACTATGGCTACACCTTC. The V call is TRBV3-1 (or the pseudogene TRBV3-2), the J call TRBJ1-2; D gene unclear. The germline CDR1 and CDR2 sequences are LGHDT and YNNKEL (reference sequence). The CDR3 sequence is 13 residues long. The V end lost 2 bases, the J end lost 1 base, and 5 bases lay between the germline ends.

This rearrangement joins TRBV19 to TRBJ2-1; tentative D call: TRBD2 (8 bases). Trimming pared 0 bases from V and 8 bases from J, leaving 20 bases between. Germline CDR1 reads LNHDA; CDR2 reads SQIVND (reference sequence). The CDR3 has 17 amino acids. The CDR3 nucleotides are TGTGCCAGTAGTATAGATCTAGCGGGCCGAGACAGGGATGAGCAGTTCTTC. The encoded protein is CASSIDLAGRDRDEQFF. Full variable domain (remainder filled in from reference TRBV19 and TRBJ2-1): DGGITQSPKYLFRKEGQNVTLSCEQNLNHDAMYWYRQDPGQGLRLIYYSQIVNDFQKGDIAEGYSVSREKKESFPLTVTSAQKNPTAFYLCASSIDLAGRDRDEQFFGPGTRLTVL.

The V gene is TRBV5-6, the J gene TRBJ2-1; 13 nucleotides line up with TRBD2. V shed 2 bases and J 5 bases; nucleotides not matched to a gene: 4. The germline V gene encodes CDR1 SGHDT and CDR2 YYEEEE. The CDR3 is 16 amino acids. CDR3 loop: CASSFEGLAGNNEQFF. The CDR3 DNA follows: TGTGCCAGCAGCTTCGAGGGACTAGCGGGAAACAATGAGCAGTTCTTC.

J is TRBJ2-3 and V is TRBV11-2; TRBD1 aligns across 10 bases. CDR3 length: 15 residues. Looked up from germline, CDR1 is SGHAT and CDR2 is FQNNGV. The J segment lost 6 bases and the V segment lost 3 bases, leaving 6 bases of the junction unmatched. The CDR3 protein is CASSFGRQGADTQYF. The CDR3 DNA is TGTGCCAGCAGCTTTGGGAGACAGGGGGCGGATACGCAGTATTTT. Full variable domain (rest looked up from reference TRBV11-2 and TRBJ2-3): EAGVAQSPRYKIIEKRQSVAFWCNPISGHATLYWYQQILGQGPKLLIQFQNNGVVDDSQLPKDRFSAERLKGVDSTLKIQPAKLEDSAVYLCASSFGRQGADTQYFGPGTRLTVL.